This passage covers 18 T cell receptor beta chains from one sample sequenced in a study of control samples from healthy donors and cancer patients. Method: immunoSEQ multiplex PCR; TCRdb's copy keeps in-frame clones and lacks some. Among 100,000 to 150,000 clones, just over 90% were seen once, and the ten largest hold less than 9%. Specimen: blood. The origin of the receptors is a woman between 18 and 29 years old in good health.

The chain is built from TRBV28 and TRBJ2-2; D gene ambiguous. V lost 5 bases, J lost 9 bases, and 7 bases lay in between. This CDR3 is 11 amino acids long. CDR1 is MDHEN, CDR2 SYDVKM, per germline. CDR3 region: CASSRNRELFF. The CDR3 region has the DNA TGTGCCAGCAGTCGGAACCGGGAGCTGTTTTTT. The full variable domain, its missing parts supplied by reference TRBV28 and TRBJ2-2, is DVKVTQSSRYLVKRTGEKVFLECVQDMDHENMFWYRQDPGLGLRLIYFSYDVKMKEKGDIPEGYSVSREKKERFSLILESASTNQTSMYLCASSRNRELFFGEGSRLTVL.

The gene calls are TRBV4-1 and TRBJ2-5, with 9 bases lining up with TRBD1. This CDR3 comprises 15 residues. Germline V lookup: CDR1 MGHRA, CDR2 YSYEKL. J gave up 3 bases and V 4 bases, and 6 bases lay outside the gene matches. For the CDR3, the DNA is TGCGCCAGCAGCCGCACAGGGGGCGGAGAAGAGACCCAGTACTTC. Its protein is CASSRTGGGEETQYF.

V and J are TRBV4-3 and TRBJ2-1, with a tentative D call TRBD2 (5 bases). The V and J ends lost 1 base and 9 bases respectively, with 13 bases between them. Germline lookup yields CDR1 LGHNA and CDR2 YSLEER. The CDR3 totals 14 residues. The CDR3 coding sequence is TGCGCCAGCAGCCAAGTAAGGGTTCGGGGTGAGCAGTTCTTC. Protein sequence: CASSQVRVRGEQFF.

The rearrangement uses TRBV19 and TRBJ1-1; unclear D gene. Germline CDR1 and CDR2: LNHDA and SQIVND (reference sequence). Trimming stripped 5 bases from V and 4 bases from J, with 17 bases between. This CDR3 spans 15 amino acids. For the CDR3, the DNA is TGTGCCAGTAGTTCTCGCAGAGCTTGGAGCACTGAAGCTTTCTTT. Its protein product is CASSSRRAWSTEAFF. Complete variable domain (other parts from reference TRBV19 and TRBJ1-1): DGGITQSPKYLFRKEGQNVTLSCEQNLNHDAMYWYRQDPGQGLRLIYYSQIVNDFQKGDIAEGYSVSREKKESFPLTVTSAQKNPTAFYLCASSSRRAWSTEAFFGQGTRLTVV.

The CDR3 sequence: CASSQGLRPRELFF. The CDR3 DNA sequence: TGCGCCAGCAGTCAGGGCCTCCGACCTCGGGAGCTGTTTTTT. The rearrangement joins TRBV23-1 to TRBJ2-2; no reliable D call. TRBV23-1 is filed as an ORF, its function uncertain. The CDR3 is 14 residues long. Trimming took off 3 bases at V and 9 bases at J, with 14 bases between the two ends.

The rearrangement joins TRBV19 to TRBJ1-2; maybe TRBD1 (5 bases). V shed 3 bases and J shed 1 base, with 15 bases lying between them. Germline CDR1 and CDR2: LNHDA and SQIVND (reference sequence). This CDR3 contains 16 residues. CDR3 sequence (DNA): TGTGCCAGTAGTATGCGCACAGGAGTCCTTAACTATGGCTACACCTTC. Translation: CASSMRTGVLNYGYTF.

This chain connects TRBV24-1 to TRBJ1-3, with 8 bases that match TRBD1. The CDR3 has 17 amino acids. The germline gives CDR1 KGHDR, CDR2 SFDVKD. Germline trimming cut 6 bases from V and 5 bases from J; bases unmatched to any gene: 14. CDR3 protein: CATSSRQGISERNTIYF. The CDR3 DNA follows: TGTGCCACCAGTTCGCGACAGGGGATTAGCGAGAGAAACACCATATATTTT.

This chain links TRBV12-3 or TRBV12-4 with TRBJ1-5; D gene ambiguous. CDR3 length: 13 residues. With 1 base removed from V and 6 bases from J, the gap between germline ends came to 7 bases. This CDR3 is CASSLVSGQPQHF. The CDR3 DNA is TGTGCCAGCAGTTTAGTGTCGGGTCAGCCCCAGCATTTT.

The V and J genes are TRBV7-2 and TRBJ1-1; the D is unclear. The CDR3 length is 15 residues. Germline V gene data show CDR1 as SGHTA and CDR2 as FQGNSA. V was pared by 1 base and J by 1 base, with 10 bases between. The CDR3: CASSLGVRRNTEAFF. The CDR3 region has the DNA TGTGCCAGCAGCTTAGGTGTGCGAAGGAACACTGAAGCTTTCTTT.

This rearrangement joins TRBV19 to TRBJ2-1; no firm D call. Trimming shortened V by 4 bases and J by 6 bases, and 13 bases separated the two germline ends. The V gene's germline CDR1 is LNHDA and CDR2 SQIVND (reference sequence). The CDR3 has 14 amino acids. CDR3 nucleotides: TGTGCCAGTAGTAGGGCTTCACCGCCCAATGAGCAGTTCTTC. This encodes CASSRASPPNEQFF.

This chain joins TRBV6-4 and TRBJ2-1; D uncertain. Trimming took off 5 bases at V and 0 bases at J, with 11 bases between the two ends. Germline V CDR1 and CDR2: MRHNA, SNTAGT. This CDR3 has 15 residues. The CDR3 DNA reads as TGTGCCAGCAGTCCCGCAGAAAGCTCCTACAATGAGCAGTTCTTC. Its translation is CASSPAESSYNEQFF.

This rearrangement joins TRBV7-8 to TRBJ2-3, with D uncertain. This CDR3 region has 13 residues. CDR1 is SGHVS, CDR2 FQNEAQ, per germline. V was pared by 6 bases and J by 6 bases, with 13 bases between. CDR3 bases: TGTGCCAGCAGTCGGTGGGGTGTGGATACGCAGTATTTT. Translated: CASSRWGVDTQYF.

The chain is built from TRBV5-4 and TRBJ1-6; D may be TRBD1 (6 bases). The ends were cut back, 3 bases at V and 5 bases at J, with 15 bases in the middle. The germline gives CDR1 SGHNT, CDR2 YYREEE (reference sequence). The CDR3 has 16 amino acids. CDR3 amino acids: CASSSTLGGDNSPLHF. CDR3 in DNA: TGTGCCAGCAGCTCGACCTTGGGGGGCGATAATTCACCCCTCCACTTT.

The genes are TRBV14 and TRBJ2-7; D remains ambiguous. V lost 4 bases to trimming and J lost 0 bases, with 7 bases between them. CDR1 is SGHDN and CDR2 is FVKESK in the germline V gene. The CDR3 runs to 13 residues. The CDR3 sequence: CASSPLNSYEQYF. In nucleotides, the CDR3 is TGTGCCAGCAGCCCATTAAACTCCTACGAGCAGTACTTC.

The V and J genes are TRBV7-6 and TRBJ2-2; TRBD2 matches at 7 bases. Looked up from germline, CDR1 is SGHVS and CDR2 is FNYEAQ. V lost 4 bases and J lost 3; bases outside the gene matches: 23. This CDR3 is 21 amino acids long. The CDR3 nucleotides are TGTGCCAGCAGCTCCCTTCTATGGGGGGGAGAAATGTTATCGGACACCGGGGAGCTGTTTTTT. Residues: CASSSLLWGGEMLSDTGELFF.

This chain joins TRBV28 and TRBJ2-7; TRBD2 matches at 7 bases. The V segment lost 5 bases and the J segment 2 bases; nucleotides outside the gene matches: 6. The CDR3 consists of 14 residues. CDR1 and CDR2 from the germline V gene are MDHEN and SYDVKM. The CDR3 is CASSGEGLTYEQYF. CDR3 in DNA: TGTGCCAGCAGTGGGGAGGGCCTAACCTACGAGCAGTACTTC.

The CDR3 protein is CASSFLNSGGVYEQYF. In DNA form, the CDR3 reads TGTGCCAGCAGTTTCCTCAACTCGGGCGGGGTCTACGAGCAGTACTTC. The chain joins TRBV6-5 to TRBJ2-7; D may be TRBD2 (6 bases). Germline CDR1 and CDR2: MNHEY and SVGAGI. V was trimmed by 4 bases and J by 3 bases, leaving 19 bases between them. CDR3 size: 16 residues.

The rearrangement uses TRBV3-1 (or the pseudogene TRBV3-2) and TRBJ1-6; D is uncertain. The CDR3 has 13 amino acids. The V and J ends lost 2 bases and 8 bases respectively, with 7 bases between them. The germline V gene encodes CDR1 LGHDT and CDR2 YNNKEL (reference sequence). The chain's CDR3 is CASSQLTDSPLHF. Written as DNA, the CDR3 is TGTGCCAGCAGCCAATTAACGGATTCACCCCTCCACTTT.